This T cell receptor beta chain is from a study of PD-1 blockade in mismatch repair-deficient tumors. Study-wide points: 120 to 150 unique blood TCRs came from expansion to three of seven peptides.

Time point given: roughly 11-day in vitro stimulation with candidate mutation-associated neoantigen peptide 1. Baseline for clone expansion was a parallel culture with no peptide. The V segment lost 7 bases and the J segment 7 bases; nucleotides outside the gene matches: 9. The CDR3 spans 15 residues. Germline CDR1 and CDR2: SEHNR and FQNEAQ (reference sequence). This clone came up a few times. The antigen is not known. The table came from immunoSEQ multiplex PCR; TCRdb's copy has only in-frame clones and leaves some out. The repertoire holds some 9,700 clones, about 90% seen once, with 14% to 15% in the top ten.

The J gene is TRBJ2-3, the V gene TRBV7-9; 12 bases match TRBD1. The starting material was cells cultured in vitro, obtained from a patient treated with pembrolizumab. The origin of this receptor is an adult with mismatch repair-deficient cancer. The CDR3 DNA is TGTGCCAGCACTCGAACCGGGACAGGGGGCAATACGCAGTATTTT. It translates to CASTRTGTGGNTQYF.